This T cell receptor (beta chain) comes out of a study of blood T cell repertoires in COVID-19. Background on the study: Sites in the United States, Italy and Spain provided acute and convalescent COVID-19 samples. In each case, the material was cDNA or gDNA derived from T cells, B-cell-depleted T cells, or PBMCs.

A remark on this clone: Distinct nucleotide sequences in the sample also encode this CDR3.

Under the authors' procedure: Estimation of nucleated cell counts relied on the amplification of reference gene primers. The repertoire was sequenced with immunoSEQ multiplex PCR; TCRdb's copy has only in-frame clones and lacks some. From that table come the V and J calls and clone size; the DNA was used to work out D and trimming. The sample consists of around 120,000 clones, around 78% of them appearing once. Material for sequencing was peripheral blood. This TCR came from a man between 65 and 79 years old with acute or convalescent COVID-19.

The CDR3 bases are TGTGCCAGCAGCTTGGCTGCGGGGGGAAGCACAGATACGCAGTATTTT. Translation gives CASSLAAGGSTDTQYF. This chain connects TRBV5-4 to TRBJ2-3; TRBD2 agrees at 8 bases. CDR1 is SGHNT, CDR2 YYREEE, per germline (reference sequence). V shed 0 bases and J 0 bases; nucleotides not matched to a gene: 3. The CDR3 totals 16 residues.